This T cell receptor beta chain was sequenced in a study of shared clonotypes between healthy human individuals. Sequencing was performed with immunoSEQ multiplex PCR; in TCRdb, only in-frame clones are kept and a portion is missing. The sample yields about 960,000 clones, 70% to 85% seen once. Sample: memory CD4+ T cells sorted from blood. The subset: CD45RA-negative fraction. This clonotype was sampled from a man between 18 and 35 years old in good health.

The CDR3 nucleotides read TGTGCCAGCAGCGTGTTCCAAAGTCGGGCCAACGTCCTGACTTTC. It translates to CASSVFQSRANVLTF. The chain recombines TRBV11-1 with TRBJ2-6; D is unresolved. Trimming stripped 5 bases from V and 5 bases from J, with 13 bases between. The germline gives CDR1 SGHAT, CDR2 FQDESV (reference sequence). The CDR3 length is 15 residues.